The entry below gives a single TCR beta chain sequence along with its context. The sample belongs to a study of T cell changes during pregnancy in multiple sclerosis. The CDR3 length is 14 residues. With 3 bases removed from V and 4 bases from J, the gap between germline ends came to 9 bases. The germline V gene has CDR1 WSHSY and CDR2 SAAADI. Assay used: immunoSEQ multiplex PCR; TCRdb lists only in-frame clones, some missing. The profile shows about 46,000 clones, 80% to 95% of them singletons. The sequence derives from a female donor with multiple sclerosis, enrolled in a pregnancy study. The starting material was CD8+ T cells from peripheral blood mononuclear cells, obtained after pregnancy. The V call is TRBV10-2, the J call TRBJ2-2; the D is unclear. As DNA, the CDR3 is TGCGCCAGCAGTGAATCGAGTCCCACCGGGGAGCTGTTTTTT. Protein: CASSESSPTGELFF.